A selection of T cell receptor beta chains follows, all from one sample in a study of somatic mutations in cytotoxic T cells in rheumatoid arthritis. Measured with immunoSEQ multiplex PCR; TCRdb has only the in-frame clones, and not every one. The sample has some 21,000 clones, roughly 80% seen once; the top ten hold 3.5% to 4%. Sequenced sample: CD8+ T cells sorted from blood. The receptors stem from an adult with rheumatoid arthritis. The CDR3 runs from the conserved cysteine through the conserved F or W. Fields, in order: J gene, V gene, clone size, D gene, CDR3 protein, CDR3 DNA. D genes are given only for firm matches. Only part of the rows carry a size: once, few, many, or a class if the clone is expanded.

TRBJ2-7 | TRBV4-3 | NA | NA | CASSPGEEQYF | TGCGCCAGCAGCCCGGGGGAAGAGCAGTACTTC
TRBJ2-7 | TRBV4-2 | NA | NA | CASSQEDGGAYEQYF | TGTGCCAGCAGCCAAGAGGACGGGGGAGCCTACGAGCAGTACTTC
TRBJ2-2 | TRBV13 | NA | TRBD2 | CASSNPGLGAPGELFF | TGTGCCAGCAGCAATCCGGGACTAGGGGCCCCCGGGGAGCTGTTTTTT
TRBJ2-3 | TRBV6-1 | NA | NA | CASNRLGGSTDTQYF | TGTGCCAGCAATAGACTAGGGGGGAGCACAGATACGCAGTATTTT
TRBJ2-3 | TRBV10-3 | few | TRBD1 | CAIGETGDTDTQYF | TGTGCCATCGGGGAGACAGGGGACACAGATACGCAGTATTTT
TRBJ1-2 | TRBV6-1 | NA | NA | CASSGLAHYGYTF | TGTGCCAGCAGTGGATTGGCCCACTATGGCTACACCTTC
TRBJ2-3 | TRBV28 | NA | NA | CASSPLAGSTDTQYF | TGTGCCAGCAGTCCTCTGGCGGGGAGCACAGATACGCAGTATTTT
TRBJ2-7 | TRBV12-2 | few | NA | CASRLAPYWSIRPYEQYF | TGTGCAAGTCGCTTAGCGCCTTATTGGTCCATCAGGCCCTACGAGCAGTACTTC
TRBJ2-7 | TRBV4-3 | NA | NA | CASSQAGISYEQYF | TGCGCCAGCAGCCAAGCAGGGATCTCCTACGAGCAGTACTTC
TRBJ2-1 | TRBV7-9 | NA | TRBD2 | CASSFQGTSGNEQFF | TGTGCCAGCAGCTTCCAAGGGACTAGCGGGAATGAGCAGTTCTTC
TRBJ2-7 | TRBV5-1 | NA | NA | CASSLADIYEQYF | TGCGCCAGCAGCTTGGCCGATATCTACGAGCAGTACTTC
TRBJ2-7 | TRBV7-9 | few | TRBD1 | CASSNRDRGPYEQYF | TGTGCCAGCAGCAACCGGGACAGGGGACCCTACGAGCAGTACTTC
TRBJ1-2 | TRBV7-2 | NA | NA | CASSLGTDYGYTF | TGTGCCAGCAGCTTAGGGACAGACTATGGCTACACCTTC
TRBJ1-1 | TRBV10-3 | NA | NA | CAISDFSRENTEAFF | TGTGCCATCAGTGATTTTAGCAGGGAAAACACTGAAGCTTTCTTT
TRBJ1-3 | TRBV4-1 | NA | NA | CASSPAALHSSGNTIYF | TGCGCCAGCAGCCCAGCGGCCCTCCACAGCTCTGGAAACACCATATATTTT
TRBJ2-7 | TRBV7-9 | NA | NA | CASSPRSGPPEQYF | TGTGCCAGCAGCCCTCGGTCAGGGCCCCCCGAGCAGTACTTC
TRBJ2-1 | TRBV9 | NA | TRBD2 | CASSATGTSGGWNEQFF | TGTGCCAGCAGCGCCACCGGGACTAGCGGGGGGTGGAATGAGCAGTTCTTC
TRBJ2-2 | TRBV6-1 | NA | NA | CASSEDSESGELFF | TGTGCCAGCAGTGAAGACAGTGAATCCGGGGAGCTGTTTTTT
TRBJ2-5 | TRBV28 | once | NA | CASSWGAGRAYQETQYF | TGTGCCAGCAGTTGGGGCGCGGGCAGGGCGTACCAAGAGACCCAGTACTTC
TRBJ2-3 | TRBV2 | NA | NA | CASSEWRGRTDTQYF | TGTGCCAGCAGTGAATGGCGGGGACGCACAGATACGCAGTATTTT
TRBJ1-3 | TRBV15 | NA | NA | CATSEGSGNTIYF | TGTGCCACCAGCGAGGGATCTGGAAACACCATATATTTT
TRBJ2-7 | TRBV4-1 | NA | NA | CASSQDRSYEQYF | TGCGCCAGCAGCCAAGATCGGTCCTACGAGCAGTACTTC
TRBJ2-1 | TRBV7-9 | NA | NA | CASSFVTGFNEQFF | TGTGCCAGCAGCTTCGTAACAGGTTTCAATGAGCAGTTCTTC
TRBJ2-2 | TRBV5-1 | NA | NA | CASSWAQGWTGELFF | TGCGCCAGCAGCTGGGCACAGGGTTGGACCGGGGAGCTGTTTTTT
TRBJ1-2 | TRBV5-1 | NA | TRBD1 | CASSLAEQGADDGYTF | TGCGCCAGCAGCTTGGCCGAACAGGGGGCGGATGATGGCTACACCTTC
TRBJ1-2 | TRBV7-2 | NA | TRBD1 | CASSSTGSYGYTF | TGTGCCAGCAGCTCGACAGGGAGCTATGGCTACACCTTC
TRBJ1-3 | TRBV11-2 | NA | NA | CASSPLVPRPPGRTIYF | TGTGCCAGCAGTCCCCTGGTCCCCCGGCCACCTGGTCGGACCATATATTTT
TRBJ2-1 | TRBV6-1 | NA | TRBD1 | CASRAGQGANEQFF | TGTGCCAGCAGGGCGGGACAGGGTGCGAATGAGCAGTTCTTC
TRBJ2-1 | TRBV15 | NA | TRBD1 | CATSRVGDSSYNEQFF | TGTGCCACCAGCCGGGTGGGGGACAGCTCCTACAATGAGCAGTTCTTC
TRBJ2-7 | TRBV5-6 | NA | TRBD1 | CASSSRKAGGLYEQYF | TGTGCCAGCAGCTCAAGGAAGGCAGGGGGCCTCTACGAGCAGTACTTC
TRBJ2-2 | TRBV19 | NA | NA | CASTPRDTFTGELFF | TGTGCCAGTACACCTCGGGACACTTTCACCGGGGAGCTGTTTTTT
TRBJ2-2 | TRBV5-5 | NA | TRBD1 | CASSRGQGGTGELFF | TGTGCCAGCAGCAGGGGACAGGGGGGCACCGGGGAGCTGTTTTTT
TRBJ1-6 | TRBV4-3 | NA | NA | CASSQPYGGGSPLHF | TGCGCCAGCAGCCAGCCCTACGGAGGGGGTTCACCCCTCCACTTT
TRBJ1-5 | TRBV21-1 | NA | NA | CASSPEESNQPQHF | TGTGCCAGCAGCCCCGAGGAGTCCAATCAGCCCCAGCATTTT
TRBJ2-3 | TRBV6-5 | NA | TRBD2 | CASGLREDTDTQYF | TGTGCCAGCGGACTCCGGGAGGACACAGATACGCAGTATTTT
TRBJ2-7 | TRBV27 | once | NA | CASSLAGHSAYEQYF | TGTGCCAGCAGTTTGGCAGGCCACTCCGCCTACGAGCAGTACTTC
TRBJ2-7 | TRBV11-2 | NA | TRBD2 | CASSGSGGLNSYEQYF | TGTGCCAGCAGCGGAAGCGGGGGACTAAACTCCTACGAGCAGTACTTC
TRBJ2-3 | TRBV25-1 | once | NA | CASSEYDWEDTQYF | TGTGCCAGCAGTGAATACGATTGGGAAGATACGCAGTATTTT
TRBJ2-7 | TRBV29-1 | NA | TRBD2 | CSVGTSGDYEQYF | TGCAGCGTTGGCACTAGCGGGGATTACGAGCAGTACTTC
TRBJ2-7 | TRBV19 | NA | NA | CASSWAGGAYEQYF | TGTGCCAGTAGTTGGGCAGGGGGGGCCTACGAGCAGTACTTC
TRBJ2-1 | TRBV11-3 | NA | TRBD2 | CASSLGVLGTSWCNEQFF | TGTGCCAGCAGCTTAGGGGTTCTCGGGACTAGCTGGTGCAATGAGCAGTTCTTC
TRBJ2-7 | TRBV15 | NA | NA | CATSRELGGGPSYEQYF | TGTGCCACCAGCAGAGAGTTGGGTGGCGGGCCCAGCTACGAGCAGTACTTC
TRBJ1-1 | TRBV6-5 | NA | NA | CASSQGGTEAFF | TGTGCCAGCAGTCAGGGAGGCACTGAAGCTTTCTTT
TRBJ1-2 | TRBV4-1 | NA | NA | CASSQQDTASYGYTF | TGCGCCAGCAGCCAACAAGACACAGCGAGCTATGGCTACACCTTC
TRBJ1-5 | TRBV4-1 | few | TRBD1 | CASSSQGADGNQPQHF | TGCGCCAGCAGCTCACAGGGGGCCGACGGCAATCAGCCCCAGCATTTT
TRBJ2-7 | TRBV7-9 | NA | TRBD1 | CASSSTRTGHEQYF | TGTGCCAGCAGCTCGACCCGGACAGGGCACGAGCAGTACTTC
TRBJ1-2 | TRBV4-1 | few | NA | CASSQDPGHYGYTF | TGCGCCAGCAGCCAAGATCCAGGGCACTATGGCTACACCTTC
TRBJ2-7 | TRBV10-2 | NA | TRBD1 | CASSDRGPSYEQYF | TGCGCCAGCTCGGACAGGGGGCCCTCCTACGAGCAGTACTTC